This T cell receptor beta chain is drawn from a study of monozygotic twins with inflammatory bowel disease. Overall study findings and caveats: Clonotypes shared with others were fewer in IBD patients than in healthy twins, especially with disease activity.

CDR3 size: 13 residues. The germline V gene encodes CDR1 SGHNT and CDR2 YYREEE (reference sequence). The authors used about 3,500 ng of total RNA per TCR library. Molecular identifiers with 6-nucleotide sample barcodes were added during cDNA synthesis via template switching. TCRdb reprocessed the 5' RACE reads and keeps a single row for each CDR3 protein, giving no DNA. The listing contains under 150,000 distinct CDR3 sequences. Of note for this clonotype: Its antigen is not identified.

Material: blood. The TCR originated in a human donor with ulcerative colitis or Crohn's disease, or a healthy co-twin of an affected twin (not recorded which). The chain joins TRBV5-4 to TRBJ2-1; TCRdb picks TRBD1, but there is no DNA to check that call. This CDR3 reads CASPGGFGNEQFF.